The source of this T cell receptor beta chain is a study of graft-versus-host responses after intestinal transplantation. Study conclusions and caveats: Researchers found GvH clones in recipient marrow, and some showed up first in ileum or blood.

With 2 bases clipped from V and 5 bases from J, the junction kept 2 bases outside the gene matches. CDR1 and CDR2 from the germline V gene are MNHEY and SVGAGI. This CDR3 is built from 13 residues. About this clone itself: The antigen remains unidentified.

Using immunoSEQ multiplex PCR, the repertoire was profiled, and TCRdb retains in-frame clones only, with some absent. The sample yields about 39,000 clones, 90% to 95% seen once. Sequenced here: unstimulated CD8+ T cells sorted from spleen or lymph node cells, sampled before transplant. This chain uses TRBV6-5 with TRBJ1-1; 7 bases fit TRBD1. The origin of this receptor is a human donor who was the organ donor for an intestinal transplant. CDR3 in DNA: TGTGCCAGCAGTTACGCACAGGGGACTGAAGCTTTCTTT. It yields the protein CASSYAQGTEAFF.